The 7 T cell receptor beta chains in this list originate from one sample, sequenced in a study of monozygotic twins with inflammatory bowel disease. TCRdb re-called the 5' RACE reads and gives one entry per CDR3 protein, without DNA. The listing records around 370,000 distinct CDR3 sequences. The specimen was blood. Receptor source: a human donor with ulcerative colitis or Crohn's disease, or a healthy co-twin of an affected twin (not recorded which).

This rearrangement joins TRBV27 to TRBJ2-7; no DNA is available, so the TRBD1 call from TCRdb remains unchecked. Germline V gene lookup returns CDR1 MNHEY and CDR2 SMNVEV (reference sequence). The CDR3 sequence is 14 residues long. This CDR3 reads CASSLSKGPGEQYF.

This chain uses TRBV10-3 with TRBJ2-5; TCRdb indicates TRBD2, and absent DNA this call remains unverified. Germline CDR1 ENHRY, CDR2 SYGVKD. This CDR3 is built from 21 residues. This chain's CDR3 is CAISESNSHTGLAGAQETQYF.

The chain has TRBV11-2 and TRBJ2-2; the TRBD1 assignment by TCRdb is unverifiable without DNA. Germline CDR1 and CDR2: SGHAT and FQNNGV. The CDR3 is 18 amino acids. This CDR3 is CASSLELAGASNTGELFF.

The chain uses TRBV6-2 or TRBV6-3 and TRBJ2-7. The V gene's germline CDR1 is MNHEY and CDR2 SVGEGT. This CDR3 spans 15 amino acids. The CDR3 region is CASSVERLSSYEQYF.

The chain combines TRBV29-1 with TRBJ2-5; no DNA is available, so the TRBD1 call from TCRdb remains unchecked. In germline, CDR1 is SQVTM, CDR2 ANQGSEA. This CDR3 region has 12 residues. CDR3 amino acids: CSGLSGEETQYF. Using reference TRBV29-1 and TRBJ2-5 for the parts outside the CDR3, the full variable domain is SAVISQKPSRDICQRGTSLTIQCQVDSQVTMMFWYRQQPGQSLTLIATANQGSEATYESGFVIDKFPISRPNLTFSTLTVSNMSPEDSSIYLCSGLSGEETQYFGPGTRLLVL.

The chain joins TRBV5-1 to TRBJ2-1; TCRdb's assignment of TRBD2 cannot be checked, as there is no DNA. Germline CDR1 reads SGHRS; CDR2 reads YFSETQ. This CDR3 contains 17 residues. The CDR3 is CASSPGLVGSSYNEQFF. The complete variable domain, with remaining parts taken from reference TRBV5-1 and TRBJ2-1, reads KAGVTQTPRYLIKTRGQQVTLSCSPISGHRSVSWYQQTPGQGLQFLFEYFSETQRNKGNFPGRFSGRQFSNSRSEMNVSTLELGDSALYLCASSPGLVGSSYNEQFFGPGTRLTVL.

The chain is built from TRBV20-1 and TRBJ2-3; the TRBD1 assignment by TCRdb is unverifiable without DNA. Germline V gene lookup returns CDR1 DFQATT and CDR2 SNEGSKA (reference sequence). This CDR3 is built from 17 residues. CDR3 residues: CSADRGGGASIADTQYF.